Listed below are T cell receptor beta chains from one sample, sequenced in a study of blood T cell repertoires in COVID-19. The method was immunoSEQ multiplex PCR; TCRdb's version includes in-frame clones alone and lacks a portion of them. The sample has 36,000 or so clones, approximately 90% seen once. Sequences were obtained from peripheral blood. The source of these receptors is a human donor in a cohort sampled during active COVID-19. The CDR3 runs from the conserved cysteine through the conserved F or W. A D gene is named only where the DNA matches it firmly. The size field is filled for only some rows; it gives once, few, many or a size class.

TRBJ1-1 . TRBV25-1 . TGTGCCAGCAGTGAATTATCCCCGAACACTGAAGCTTTCTTT CASSELSPNTEAFF
TRBJ2-5 . TRBV5-1 . TGCGCCAGCAGCCTTGAATGGAGGGCTGGTAGGGAGACCCAGTACTTC CASSLEWRAGRETQYF
TRBJ1-3 . TRBV11-2 TRBD1 TGTGCCAGCAGCAAACTCCAGGGGGCTGCTGGAAACACCATATATTTT CASSKLQGAAGNTIYF
TRBJ2-7 . TRBV2 TRBD1 TGTGCCAGCACTCGGGACAGGGTAGGGGGCGAGCAGTACTTC CASTRDRVGGEQYF
TRBJ1-1 . TRBV27 . TGTGCCAGCAGTCCCCTCGGACTTGGACGGGGAGCTTTCTTT CASSPLGLGRGAFF
TRBJ1-1 . TRBV5-6 TRBD1 TGTGCCAGCAGAAGGGAACGGGACAGAGGTAACACTGAAGCTTTCTTT CASRRERDRGNTEAFF
TRBJ2-7 . TRBV30 . TGTGCCTGGAGGGGACTTCAGTCCAAGCAGTACTTC CAWRGLQSKQYF
TRBJ2-5 . TRBV4-1 TRBD2 TGCGCCAGCAGCCAAGAGACTAGCGCTAAAGAGACCCAGTACTTC CASSQETSAKETQYF
TRBJ2-1 . TRBV6-4 . TGTGCCAGCAGTGACCCTCCGAGGCACAATGAGCAGTTCTTC CASSDPPRHNEQFF
TRBJ2-1 few TRBV5-4 TRBD2 TGTGCCAGCAGCCCGGGGTTGGTAGCGGGAGGGAGCTCCTACAATGAGCAGTTCTTC CASSPGLVAGGSSYNEQFF
TRBJ2-3 once TRBV18 TRBD1 TGTGCCAGCTCACCCTTCAGACAGGGCCAGACCACAGATACGCAGTATTTT CASSPFRQGQTTDTQYF
TRBJ2-2 . TRBV9 . TGTGCCAGCAGCTCCGCTTCCGGGACTTTCCCCACCGGGGAGCTGTTTTTT CASSSASGTFPTGELFF
TRBJ1-1 . TRBV28 . TGTGCCAGCAGTTCAACCCATACAGGGTCCCCCCTACAAGCTTTCTTT CASSSTHTGSPLQAFF
TRBJ2-1 . TRBV30 TRBD2 TGTGCCTGGAAAAGAGCGGGAACGTACAGCTCCTACAATGAGCAGTTCTTC CAWKRAGTYSSYNEQFF
TRBJ2-5 . TRBV5-4 TRBD1 TGTGCCAGCAGCTCCCGGACAGGGGCGTTGGAGACCCAGTACTTC CASSSRTGALETQYF
TRBJ2-7 . TRBV9 . TGTGCCAGCAGCGTAGAGTGGGGGCGAGGAACCGAGCAGTACTTC CASSVEWGRGTEQYF
TRBJ2-7 . TRBV5-1 . TGCGCCCGCAGCCCGGGGGGGGGACAGTCCTACGAGCAGTACTTC CARSPGGGQSYEQYF
TRBJ2-1 . TRBV12-1 . TGTGCCAGCAGCTTTGCCGAAACTAGGTGGCATGAGCAGTTCTTC CASSFAETRWHEQFF
TRBJ2-2 . TRBV11-2 . TGTGCCAGCAGCCGAGTACCAGGGCCGAACACCGGGGAGCTGTTTTTT CASSRVPGPNTGELFF
TRBJ1-3 once TRBV7-2 . TGTGCCAGCAGCCCTACCGACACCTCTGGAAACACCATATATTTT CASSPTDTSGNTIYF
TRBJ2-7 . TRBV4-3 . TGCGCCAGCAGCCTCAGGGTCGACAACGAGCAGTACTTC CASSLRVDNEQYF
TRBJ2-7 . TRBV6-5 TRBD1 TGTGCCAGCAGTAGAGAGACAGGGGCAGCCTACGAGCAGTACTTC CASSRETGAAYEQYF
TRBJ2-1 . TRBV19 . TGTGCCAGTAGTATTTTCTGGAGACAGGGACTGGCGGGAGGAACCAATGAGCAGTTCTTC CASSIFWRQGLAGGTNEQFF
TRBJ2-2 . TRBV27 TRBD2 TGTGCCAGCAGTCCCCGGACTAGCGGGAGAGCGGGCGGGGAGCTGTTTTTT CASSPRTSGRAGGELFF
TRBJ2-5 . TRBV5-1 . TGCGCCAGCAGCTTGTCAGGGATGTCGACCCAGTACTTC CASSLSGMSTQYF
TRBJ1-1 once TRBV12-3/TRBV12-4 . TGTGCCAGCAGTACTCTACTGCCTGAAGCTTTCTTT CASSTLLPEAFF
TRBJ1-2 . TRBV5-4 TRBD1 TGTGCCAGCAGCTCGACAGGGTCTCCTGGCTACACCTTC CASSSTGSPGYTF
TRBJ2-4 . TRBV5-4 TRBD2 TGTGCCAGCAGCTTGGGGGGGGGACTAGCGGGAAACATTCAGTACTTC CASSLGGGLAGNIQYF
TRBJ2-2 . TRBV19 TRBD2 TGTGCCAGTAGAGCCCCCGGGACTAGCGGGAGTACCGGGGAGCTGTTTTTT CASRAPGTSGSTGELFF
TRBJ2-2 . TRBV28 TRBD2 TGTGCCAGCATCGAGACGGGAGGGCCGAGCGGGGAGCTGTTTTTT CASIETGGPSGELFF